This T cell receptor (beta chain) is from a study of blood T cell repertoires in COVID-19. The germline V gene encodes CDR1 SGHVS and CDR2 FNYEAQ. Trimming pared 1 base from V and 0 bases from J, leaving 6 bases between. The CDR3 is 14 amino acids. Sequenced by immunoSEQ multiplex PCR; TCRdb stores in-frame clones only, minus some. Of more than 95,000 clones detected, about 79% appear once; the ten largest clones hold 2.5% to 3.5%. This receptor was taken from a woman of 80 years or more with active or convalescent COVID-19. The genes are TRBV7-6 and TRBJ1-2; D is unclear. The sequencing input was peripheral blood. The CDR3 DNA reads TGTGCCAGCAGCTTAGGCGGGACTAACTATGGCTACACCTTC. It codes for CASSLGGTNYGYTF.